This T cell receptor (beta chain) stems from a study of blood T cell repertoires in COVID-19. The table came from immunoSEQ multiplex PCR; TCRdb's copy has only in-frame clones and leaves some out. The sample yields 130,000 or so clones, around four fifths seen once. Participants reported their clinical history, and cohort assignment relied on those reports. This TCR came from a man aged 35 to 55 with acute COVID-19. The sample comprised PBMCs or T cells enriched from blood (not recorded which).

This CDR3 reads CASSAGLTTEAFF. The CDR3 DNA follows: TGTGCCAGCAGCGCGGGACTAACCACTGAAGCTTTCTTT. The chain joins TRBV11-2 to TRBJ1-1, with D perhaps TRBD1 (5 bases). The CDR3 loop spans 13 amino acids. The germline V gene encodes CDR1 SGHAT and CDR2 FQNNGV. V shed 5 bases and J shed 4 bases, with 11 bases lying between them.